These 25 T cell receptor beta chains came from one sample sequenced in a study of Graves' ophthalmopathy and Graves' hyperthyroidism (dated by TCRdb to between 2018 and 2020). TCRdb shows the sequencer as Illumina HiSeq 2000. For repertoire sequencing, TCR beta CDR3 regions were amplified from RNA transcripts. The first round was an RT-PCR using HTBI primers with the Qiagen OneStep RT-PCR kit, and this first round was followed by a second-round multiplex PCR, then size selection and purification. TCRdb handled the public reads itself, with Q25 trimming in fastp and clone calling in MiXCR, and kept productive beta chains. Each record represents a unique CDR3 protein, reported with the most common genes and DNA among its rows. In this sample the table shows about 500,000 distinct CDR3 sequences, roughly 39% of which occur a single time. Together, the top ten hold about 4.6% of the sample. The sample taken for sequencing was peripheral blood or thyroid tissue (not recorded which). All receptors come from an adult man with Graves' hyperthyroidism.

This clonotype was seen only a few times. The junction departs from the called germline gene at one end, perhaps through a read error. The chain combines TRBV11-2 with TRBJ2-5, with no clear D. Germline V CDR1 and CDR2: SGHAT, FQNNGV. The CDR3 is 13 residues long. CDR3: CARSPTAQGTQYF. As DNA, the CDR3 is TGTGCTAGATCTCCCACAGCCCAAGGGACCCAGTACTTC.

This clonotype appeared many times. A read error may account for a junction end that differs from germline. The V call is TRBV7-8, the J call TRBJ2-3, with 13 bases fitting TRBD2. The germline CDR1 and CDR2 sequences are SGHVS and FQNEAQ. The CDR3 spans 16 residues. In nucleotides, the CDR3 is TGTGCCAGCAGCTTAGGACTAGCGGGGGGCACTGATACGCAGTATTTT. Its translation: CASSLGLAGGTDTQYF. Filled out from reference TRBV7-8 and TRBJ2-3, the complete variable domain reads GAGVSQSPRYKVAKRGQDVALRCDPISGHVSLFWYQQALGQGPEFLTYFQNEAQLDKSGLPSDRFFAERPEGSVSTLKIQRTQQEDSAVYLCASSLGLAGGTDTQYFGPGTRLTVL.

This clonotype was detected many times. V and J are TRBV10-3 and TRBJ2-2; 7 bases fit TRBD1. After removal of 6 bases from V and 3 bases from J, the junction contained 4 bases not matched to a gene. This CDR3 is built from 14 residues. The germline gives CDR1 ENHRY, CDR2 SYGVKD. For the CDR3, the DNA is TGTGCCATCAGGAGGGACAGTGACACCGGGGAGCTGTTTTTT. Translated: CAIRRDSDTGELFF.

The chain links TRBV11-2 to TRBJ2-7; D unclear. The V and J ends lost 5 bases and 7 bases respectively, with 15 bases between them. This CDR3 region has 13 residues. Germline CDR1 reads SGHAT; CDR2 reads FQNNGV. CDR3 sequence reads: CASSLRWYNEQYF. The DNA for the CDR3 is TGTGCCAGCAGCCTAAGGTGGTACAATGAGCAGTACTTC.

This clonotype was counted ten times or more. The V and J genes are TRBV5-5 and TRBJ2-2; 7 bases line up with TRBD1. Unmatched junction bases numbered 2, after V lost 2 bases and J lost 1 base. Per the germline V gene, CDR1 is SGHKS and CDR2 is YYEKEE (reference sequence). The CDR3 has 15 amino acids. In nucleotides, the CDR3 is TGTGCCAGCAGCTTTGGGACAGTGAACACCGGGGAGCTGTTTTTT. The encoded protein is CASSFGTVNTGELFF.

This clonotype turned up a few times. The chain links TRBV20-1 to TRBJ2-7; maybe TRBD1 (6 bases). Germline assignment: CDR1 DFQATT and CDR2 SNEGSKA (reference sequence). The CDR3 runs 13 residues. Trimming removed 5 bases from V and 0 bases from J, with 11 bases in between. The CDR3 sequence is CSAPRTDSYEQYF. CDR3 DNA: TGCAGTGCTCCCCGGACAGACTCCTACGAGCAGTACTTC.

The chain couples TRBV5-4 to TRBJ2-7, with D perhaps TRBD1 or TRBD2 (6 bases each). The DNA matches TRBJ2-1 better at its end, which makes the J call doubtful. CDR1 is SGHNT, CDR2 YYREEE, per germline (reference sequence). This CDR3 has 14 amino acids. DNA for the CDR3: TGTGCCAGCAGCTTAGGGGGGCGGGACAATGAGCAGTTCTTC. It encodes CASSLGGRDNEQFF.

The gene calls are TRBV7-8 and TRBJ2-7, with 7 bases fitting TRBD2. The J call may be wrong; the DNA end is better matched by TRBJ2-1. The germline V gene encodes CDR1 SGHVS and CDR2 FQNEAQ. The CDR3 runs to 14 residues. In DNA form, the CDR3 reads TGTGCCAGCAGCCAACTAGCGCTTTCCTACGAGCAGTTCTTC. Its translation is CASSQLALSYEQFF.

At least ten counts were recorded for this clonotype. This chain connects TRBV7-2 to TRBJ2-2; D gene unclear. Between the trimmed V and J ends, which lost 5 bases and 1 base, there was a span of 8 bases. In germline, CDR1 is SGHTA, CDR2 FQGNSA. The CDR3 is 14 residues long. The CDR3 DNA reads TGTGCCAGCAGCCAGCTAGAGAACACCGGGGAGCTGTTTTTT. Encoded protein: CASSQLENTGELFF. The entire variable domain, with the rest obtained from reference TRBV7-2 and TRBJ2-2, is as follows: GAGVSQSPSNKVTEKGKDVELRCDPISGHTALYWYRQSLGQGLEFLIYFQGNSAPDKSGLPSDRFSAERTGGSVSTLTIQRTQQEDSAVYLCASSQLENTGELFFGEGSRLTVL.

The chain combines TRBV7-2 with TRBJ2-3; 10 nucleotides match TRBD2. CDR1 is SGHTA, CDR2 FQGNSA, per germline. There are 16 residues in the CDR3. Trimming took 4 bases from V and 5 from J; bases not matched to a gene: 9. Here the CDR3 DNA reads TGTGCCAGCAGCTCAACCCTAGCGGGAGTGGGAGATACGCAGTATTTT. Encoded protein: CASSSTLAGVGDTQYF.

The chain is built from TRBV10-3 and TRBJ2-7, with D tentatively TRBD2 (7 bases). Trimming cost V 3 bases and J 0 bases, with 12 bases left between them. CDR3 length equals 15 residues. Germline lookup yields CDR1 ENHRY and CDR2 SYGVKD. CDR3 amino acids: CAISDGGPSSYEQYF. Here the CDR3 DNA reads TGTGCCATCAGTGACGGGGGGCCGAGCTCCTACGAGCAGTACTTC.

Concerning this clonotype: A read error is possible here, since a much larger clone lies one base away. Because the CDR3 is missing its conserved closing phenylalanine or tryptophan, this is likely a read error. The CDR3 DNA reads as TGTGCCACCATTGGACAGGCGGGGGCTTTTAAATATGGCTACACCCTC. Its translation is CATIGQAGAFKYGYTL. V is TRBV24-1 and J is TRBJ1-2; TRBD1 agrees at 7 bases. Germline loops: CDR1 KGHDR, CDR2 SFDVKD. This CDR3 region has 16 residues. The ends lost 8 bases at V and 5 bases at J; junction bases unmatched: 16.

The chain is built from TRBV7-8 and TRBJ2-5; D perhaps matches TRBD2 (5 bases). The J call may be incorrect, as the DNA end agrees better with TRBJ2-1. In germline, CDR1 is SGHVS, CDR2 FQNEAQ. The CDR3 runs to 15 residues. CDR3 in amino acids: CASSFFEGRLDEQFF. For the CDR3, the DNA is TGTGCCAGCAGCTTTTTCGAGGGCCGGTTAGATGAGCAGTTCTTC.

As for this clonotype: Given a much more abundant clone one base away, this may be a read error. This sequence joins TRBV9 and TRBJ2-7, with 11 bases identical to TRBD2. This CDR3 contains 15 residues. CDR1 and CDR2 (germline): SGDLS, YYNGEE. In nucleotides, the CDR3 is TGTACCAGCAGCGTAGCGGGGGGGTCGGTCTACGAGCAGTACTTC. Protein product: CTSSVAGGSVYEQYF.

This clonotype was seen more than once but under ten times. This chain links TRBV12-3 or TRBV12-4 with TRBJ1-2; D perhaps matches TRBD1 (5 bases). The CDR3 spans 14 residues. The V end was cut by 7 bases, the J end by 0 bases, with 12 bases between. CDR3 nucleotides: TGTGCCAGCACCCTGTGGACATCTAACTATGGCTACACCTTC. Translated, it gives CASTLWTSNYGYTF.

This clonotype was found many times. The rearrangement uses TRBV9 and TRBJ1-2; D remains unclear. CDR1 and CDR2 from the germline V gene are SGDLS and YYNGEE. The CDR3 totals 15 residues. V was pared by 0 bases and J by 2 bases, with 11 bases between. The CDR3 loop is CASSVEPRTNYGYTF. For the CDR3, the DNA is TGTGCCAGCAGCGTAGAGCCACGGACGAACTATGGCTACACCTTC.

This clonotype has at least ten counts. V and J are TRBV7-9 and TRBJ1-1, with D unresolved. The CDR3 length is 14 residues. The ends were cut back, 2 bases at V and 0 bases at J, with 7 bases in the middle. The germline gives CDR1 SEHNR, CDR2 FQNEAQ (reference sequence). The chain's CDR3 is CASSLTGMNTEAFF. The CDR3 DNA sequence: TGTGCCAGCAGCTTAACGGGGATGAACACTGAAGCTTTCTTT.

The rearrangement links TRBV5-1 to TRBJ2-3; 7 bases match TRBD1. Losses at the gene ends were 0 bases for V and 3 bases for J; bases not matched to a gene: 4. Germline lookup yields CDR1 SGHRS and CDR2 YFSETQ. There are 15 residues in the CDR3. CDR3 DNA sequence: TGCGCCAGCAGCTTGGTACAGGGGCGGACAGATACGCAGTATTTT. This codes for CASSLVQGRTDTQYF.

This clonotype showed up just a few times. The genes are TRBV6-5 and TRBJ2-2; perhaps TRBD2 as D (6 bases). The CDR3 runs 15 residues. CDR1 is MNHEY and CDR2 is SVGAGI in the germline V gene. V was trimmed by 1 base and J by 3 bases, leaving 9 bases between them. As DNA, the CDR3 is TGTGCCAGCAGTTACTTGGGCGGGGACACCGGGGAGCTGTTTTTT. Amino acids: CASSYLGGDTGELFF.

CDR3 nucleotides: TGTGCCAGCAGTGAAGCGGAGTGGCAAGAGACCCAGTACTTC. Protein sequence: CASSEAEWQETQYF. The V gene is TRBV2, the J gene TRBJ2-5; D gene ambiguous. CDR1 SNHLY and CDR2 FYNNEI come from the germline V gene. V was cut by 0 bases and J by 2 bases, with 7 bases left in between. The CDR3 has 14 residues.

The CDR3 is CASSYSGTGGIEAFF. The CDR3 DNA reads TGTGCCAGCAGTTACTCCGGGACAGGGGGCATTGAAGCTTTCTTT. This rearrangement joins TRBV6-5 to TRBJ1-1; TRBD1 agrees at 12 bases. V gave up 0 bases and J gave up 7 bases; unmatched junction bases: 3. Germline loops: CDR1 MNHEY, CDR2 SVGAGI. The CDR3 is 15 amino acids.

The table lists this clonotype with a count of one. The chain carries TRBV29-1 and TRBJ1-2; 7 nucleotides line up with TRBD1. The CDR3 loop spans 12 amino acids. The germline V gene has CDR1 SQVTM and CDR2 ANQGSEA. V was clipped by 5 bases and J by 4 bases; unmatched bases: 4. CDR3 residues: CSVRQGVYGYTF. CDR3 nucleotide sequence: TGCAGCGTTCGACAGGGAGTCTATGGCTACACCTTC. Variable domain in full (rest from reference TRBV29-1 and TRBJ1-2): SAVISQKPSRDICQRGTSLTIQCQVDSQVTMMFWYRQQPGQSLTLIATANQGSEATYESGFVIDKFPISRPNLTFSTLTVSNMSPEDSSIYLCSVRQGVYGYTFGSGTRLTVV.

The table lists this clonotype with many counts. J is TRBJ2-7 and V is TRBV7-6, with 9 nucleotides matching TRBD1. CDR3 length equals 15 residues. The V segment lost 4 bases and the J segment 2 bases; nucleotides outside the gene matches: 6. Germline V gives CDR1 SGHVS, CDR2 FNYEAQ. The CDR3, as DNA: TGTGCCAGCAGCTATGGGACAGGGTACACCTACGAGCAGTACTTC. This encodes CASSYGTGYTYEQYF. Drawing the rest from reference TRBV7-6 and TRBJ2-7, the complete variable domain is GAGVSQSPRYKVTKRGQDVALRCDPISGHVSLYWYRQALGQGPEFLTYFNYEAQQDKSGLPNDRFSAERPEGSISTLTIQRTEQRDSAMYRCASSYGTGYTYEQYFGPGTRLTVT.

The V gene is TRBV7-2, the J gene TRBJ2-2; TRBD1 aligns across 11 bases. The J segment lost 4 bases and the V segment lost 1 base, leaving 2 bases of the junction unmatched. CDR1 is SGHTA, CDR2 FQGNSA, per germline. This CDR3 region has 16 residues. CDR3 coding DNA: TGTGCCAGCAGCTTAGTGGGGACAGGGGGCACCGGGGAGCTGTTTTTT. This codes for CASSLVGTGGTGELFF.

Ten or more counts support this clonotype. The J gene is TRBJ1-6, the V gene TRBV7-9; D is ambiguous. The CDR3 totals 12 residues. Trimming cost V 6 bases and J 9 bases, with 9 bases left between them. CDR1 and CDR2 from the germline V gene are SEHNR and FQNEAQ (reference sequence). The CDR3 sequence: CASSPILSPLHF. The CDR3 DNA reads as TGTGCCAGCAGTCCAATTCTTTCACCCCTCCACTTT. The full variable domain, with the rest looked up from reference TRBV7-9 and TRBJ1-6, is DTGVSQNPRHKITKRGQNVTFRCDPISEHNRLYWYRQTLGQGPEFLTYFQNEAQLEKSRLLSDRFSAERPKGSFSTLEIQRTEQGDSAMYLCASSPILSPLHFGNGTRLTVT.